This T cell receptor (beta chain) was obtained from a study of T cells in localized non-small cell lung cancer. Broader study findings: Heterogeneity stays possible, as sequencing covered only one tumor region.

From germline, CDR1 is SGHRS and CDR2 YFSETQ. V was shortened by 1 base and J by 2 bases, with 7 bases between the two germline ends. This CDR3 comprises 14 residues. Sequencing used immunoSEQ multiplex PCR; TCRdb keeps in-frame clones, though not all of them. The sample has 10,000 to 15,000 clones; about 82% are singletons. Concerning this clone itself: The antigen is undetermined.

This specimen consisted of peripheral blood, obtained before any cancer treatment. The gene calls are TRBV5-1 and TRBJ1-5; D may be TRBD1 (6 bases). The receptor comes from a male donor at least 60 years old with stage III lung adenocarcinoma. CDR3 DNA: TGCGCCAGCAGCTTGACAGGGCGCAATCAGCCCCAGCATTTT. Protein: CASSLTGRNQPQHF.